The rows below give T cell receptor beta chains drawn from one sample of a study of shared clonotypes between healthy human individuals. Sequenced by immunoSEQ multiplex PCR; TCRdb stores in-frame clones only, minus some. The table lists about 1.4 million clones, 95% to 97% of them singletons. The sample comprised naive CD4+ T cells sorted from blood. The receptors derive from a man aged 25-45 years in good health. Each CDR3 is given with its conserved first and last residue. A D gene is named only where the DNA matches it firmly. Clone sizes are given selectively: once, few, many, or a class where the clone is expanded.

d_call	clone_size	v_call	j_call	cdr3_aa	cdr3_nt
TRBD1	NA	TRBV6-1	TRBJ1-4	CASSERTGGGEKLFF	TGTGCCAGCAGTGAAAGGACAGGGGGAGGAGAAAAACTGTTTTTT
TRBD1	NA	TRBV25-1	TRBJ2-1	CASSANRGPKQFF	TGTGCCAGCAGCGCGAACAGGGGGCCCAAGCAGTTCTTC
TRBD2	NA	TRBV7-3	TRBJ2-2	CASSPSGRNTGELFF	TGTGCCAGCAGCCCTAGCGGGAGGAACACCGGGGAGCTGTTTTTT
NA	NA	TRBV28	TRBJ1-2	CAVTPTNYGYTF	TGTGCCGTTACACCTACTAACTATGGCTACACCTTC
TRBD1	NA	TRBV5-1	TRBJ2-5	CASSRQGAIETQYF	TGCGCCAGCAGCAGACAGGGGGCTATAGAGACCCAGTACTTC
NA	NA	TRBV28	TRBJ1-1	CASSLSGKGKNTEAFF	TGTGCCAGCAGTTTGTCAGGGAAGGGGAAGAACACTGAAGCTTTCTTT
NA	NA	TRBV5-1	TRBJ2-5	CASSPWTDSGETQYF	TGCGCCAGCAGCCCCTGGACAGATAGCGGGGAGACCCAGTACTTC
NA	once	TRBV9	TRBJ1-3	CASSGSVSSGNTIYF	TGTGCCAGCAGCGGCAGTGTCTCCTCTGGAAACACCATATATTTT
NA	NA	TRBV4-3	TRBJ2-1	CASSQHGGGRGNEQFF	TGCGCCAGCAGCCAACATGGTGGGGGAAGGGGCAATGAGCAGTTCTTC
TRBD1	few	TRBV7-9	TRBJ2-2	CASSLYIGQGYTGELFF	TGTGCCAGCAGCTTATATATTGGACAGGGATACACCGGGGAGCTGTTTTTT
NA	NA	TRBV5-1	TRBJ2-1	CASSFKKRQPDNEQFF	TGCGCCAGCAGCTTTAAAAAGCGCCAACCCGACAATGAGCAGTTCTTC
NA	NA	TRBV19	TRBJ2-3	CASSILGARTDTQYF	TGTGCCAGTAGTATCCTGGGGGCGCGTACAGATACGCAGTATTTT
TRBD1	NA	TRBV6-5	TRBJ2-3	CASSFYRGQGTDTQYF	TGTGCCAGCAGTTTCTACAGGGGGCAAGGCACAGATACGCAGTATTTT
TRBD2	NA	TRBV4-3	TRBJ2-7	CASSQEVTRASGGYEQYF	TGCGCCAGCAGCCAAGAAGTTACCCGAGCTAGCGGAGGCTACGAGCAGTACTTC
NA	NA	TRBV18	TRBJ2-5	CASSREPSGVTQYF	TGTGCCAGCTCTAGGGAGCCCAGCGGCGTGACCCAGTACTTC
NA	NA	TRBV29-1	TRBJ1-3	CSVGGLYSGNTIYF	TGCAGCGTGGGGGGACTTTACTCTGGAAACACCATATATTTT
TRBD1	NA	TRBV5-4	TRBJ2-4	CASSLVQGRAKNIQYF	TGTGCCAGCAGCTTGGTACAGGGGAGAGCCAAAAACATTCAGTACTTC
NA	NA	TRBV5-1	TRBJ1-1	CASSLPGENTEAFF	TGCGCCAGCAGCTTGCCAGGGGAGAACACTGAAGCTTTCTTT
TRBD2	NA	TRBV19	TRBJ2-7	CASSNQREVQPYEQYF	TGTGCCAGTAGTAACCAGCGGGAGGTCCAACCCTACGAGCAGTACTTC
TRBD2	NA	TRBV11-3	TRBJ2-3	CASSLGLAGFGEQDTQYF	TGTGCCAGCAGCTTGGGTCTAGCGGGCTTTGGCGAACAGGATACGCAGTATTTT
TRBD1	NA	TRBV2	TRBJ2-3	CASRRTSRDRDTQYF	TGTGCCAGCAGAAGAACATCCAGGGACAGAGATACGCAGTATTTT
TRBD1	NA	TRBV18	TRBJ2-7	CASSTLGQTYEQYF	TGTGCCAGCTCCACCCTGGGACAGACCTACGAGCAGTACTTC
TRBD1	NA	TRBV6-5	TRBJ2-3	CASRQGRGQYF	TGTGCCAGCAGACAGGGGCGAGGGCAGTATTTT
NA	NA	TRBV30	TRBJ2-7	CAWTRDRSRYEQYF	TGTGCCTGGACTAGAGACAGGTCGAGGTACGAGCAGTACTTC
TRBD1	NA	TRBV7-6	TRBJ1-4	CASSPTGQGNEKLFF	TGTGCCAGCAGCCCGACAGGGCAGGGTAATGAAAAACTGTTTTTT
NA	NA	TRBV9	TRBJ2-5	CASSVTSQETQYF	TGTGCCAGCAGCGTAACATCCCAAGAGACCCAGTACTTC
TRBD2	NA	TRBV10-3	TRBJ2-1	CAISGLAGGSGYNEQFF	TGTGCCATCAGTGGTCTAGCGGGAGGGTCGGGATACAATGAGCAGTTCTTC
NA	NA	TRBV7-9	TRBJ2-5	CASSLLGKETQYF	TGTGCCAGCAGCTTACTTGGCAAAGAGACCCAGTACTTC
NA	NA	TRBV28	TRBJ2-1	CASSPQKTRKQFF	TGTGCCAGCAGTCCGCAAAAGACCCGTAAGCAGTTCTTC